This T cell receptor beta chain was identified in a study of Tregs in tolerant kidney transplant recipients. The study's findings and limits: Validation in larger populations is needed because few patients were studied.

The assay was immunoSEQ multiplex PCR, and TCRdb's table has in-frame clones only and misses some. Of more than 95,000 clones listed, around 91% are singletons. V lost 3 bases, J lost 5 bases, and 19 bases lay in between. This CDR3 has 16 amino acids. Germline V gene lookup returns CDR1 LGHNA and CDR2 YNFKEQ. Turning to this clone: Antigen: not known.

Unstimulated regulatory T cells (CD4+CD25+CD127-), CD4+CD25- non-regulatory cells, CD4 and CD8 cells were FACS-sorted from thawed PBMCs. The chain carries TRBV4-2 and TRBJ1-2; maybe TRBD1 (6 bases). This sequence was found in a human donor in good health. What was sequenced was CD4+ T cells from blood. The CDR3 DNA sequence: TGTGCCAGCAGCCACCCGGGACAAGGCGAAGTTTATGGCTACACCTTC. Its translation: CASSHPGQGEVYGYTF.